These T cell receptor beta chains were read from a single sample in a study of T cell responses to AZD1222 COVID-19 vaccine. Generated by immunoSEQ multiplex PCR, the TCRdb table keeps only in-frame clones and is missing some. The sample lists about 75,000 clones, roughly 91% occurring once. Material: peripheral blood, obtained 28 days after the second AZD1222 dose. Source of these receptors: an adult who received the AZD1222 COVID-19 vaccine. CDR3s include the opening cysteine and the closing phenylalanine or tryptophan. A D gene is named only where the DNA matches it firmly. Only part of the rows carry a size: once, few, many, or a class if the clone is expanded.

>TRBV3-1/TRBV3-2|once|.|TRBJ1-2
TGTGCCAGCAGCCAAGGAAGGACAGAAAACTATGGCTACACCTTC
CASSQGRTENYGYTF
>TRBV16|.|TRBD1|TRBJ2-7
TGTGCCAGCACCAAGGGGGCACAGCGCACCTACGAGCAGTACTTC
CASTKGAQRTYEQYF
>TRBV10-3|.|.|TRBJ1-1
TGTGCCATCAGGGGGACTAAGCCGAACACTGAAGCTTTCTTT
CAIRGTKPNTEAFF
>TRBV7-3|once|TRBD1|TRBJ2-7
TGTGCCAGCAGCCCAACGTCCGGGACAGGGGTGCAGTACTTC
CASSPTSGTGVQYF
>TRBV29-1|.|.|TRBJ1-5
TGCAGCGTTGGGAATCAGCCCCAGCATTTT
CSVGNQPQHF
>TRBV10-3|.|.|TRBJ1-4
TGTGCCATCAGATCTAGGCAGGACGAAAAACTGTTTTTT
CAIRSRQDEKLFF
>TRBV7-3|few|.|TRBJ1-1
TGTGCCAGCAGCCAAGAGGGGGGAGTTTCTGAAGCTTTCTTT
CASSQEGGVSEAFF
>TRBV5-4|once|.|TRBJ1-6
TGTGCCAGCAGCTTGACGCTGGGAGAGAATTCACCCCTCCACTTT
CASSLTLGENSPLHF
>TRBV27|once|TRBD1|TRBJ1-5
TGTGCCAGCAGCCCACAGGGGAAAGGCAATCAGCCCCAGCATTTT
CASSPQGKGNQPQHF
>TRBV6-1|.|.|TRBJ1-2
TGTGCCAGCAGTGAATTGGATGGCTACACCTTC
CASSELDGYTF
>TRBV5-1|once|.|TRBJ1-3
TGCGCCAGCAGCTTGGGGTCAGGGTTCGGAAACACCATATATTTT
CASSLGSGFGNTIYF
>TRBV6-2/TRBV6-3|.|.|TRBJ1-6
TGTGCCAGCAGTTACTCGGGTGAAGCGCCGTCCTTCTCCTATAATTCACCCCTCCACTTT
CASSYSGEAPSFSYNSPLHF
>TRBV10-2|once|TRBD1|TRBJ2-1
TGCGCCAGTAGACAGGGAGAAAATGAGCAGTTCTTC
CASRQGENEQFF
>TRBV27|.|.|TRBJ1-6
TGTGCCAGCAGTTTCACAGAGGCGGGCGCCTATAATTCACCCCTCCACTTT
CASSFTEAGAYNSPLHF
>TRBV6-5|.|TRBD1|TRBJ1-1
TGTGCCAGCAGCGAGACAGGGTTCTCTGAAGCTTTCTTT
CASSETGFSEAFF
>TRBV4-3|.|.|TRBJ1-2
TGCGCCAGCAGTGCCTCCGGGTCGCCCGTTTATGGCTACACCTTC
CASSASGSPVYGYTF
>TRBV2|.|TRBD2|TRBJ2-7
TGTGCCAGCAGAGGACTAGCGGGGTATTTCGAGCAGTACTTC
CASRGLAGYFEQYF
>TRBV28|.|TRBD1|TRBJ1-2
TGTGCCAGCAGTGCGTCTTGGACAGGTGGCTACACCTTC
CASSASWTGGYTF
>TRBV5-1|once|.|TRBJ2-5
TGCGCCAGCAGCTTGGGGGCCGGGGGCAACCAAGAGACCCAGTACTTC
CASSLGAGGNQETQYF
>TRBV6-4|few|TRBD2|TRBJ2-1
TGTGCCAGCAGTGACTCTAGCGGGTCCTACAATGAGCAGTTCTTC
CASSDSSGSYNEQFF
>TRBV28|.|.|TRBJ2-1
TGTGCCAGCAGTTTAGAGCGGATCTCCTACAATGAGCAGTTCTTC
CASSLERISYNEQFF
>TRBV9|.|.|TRBJ1-2
TGTGCCAGCAGCGTAGGAGGTCGGGCTGGCTACACCTTC
CASSVGGRAGYTF
>TRBV2|.|.|TRBJ2-5
TGTGCCAGCAGTGAAGCGCAAATCCACCAAGGGACCCAGTACTTC
CASSEAQIHQGTQYF
>TRBV28|once|.|TRBJ2-7
TGTGCCAGCAGTGCTACCGACTACGAGCAGTACTTC
CASSATDYEQYF
>TRBV28|.|.|TRBJ2-1
TGTGCCAGTTCGTTGGTGGGTGAGCAGTTCTTC
CASSLVGEQFF
>TRBV11-1|few|TRBD1|TRBJ2-7
TGTGCCAGCAGCCGGGACAGGATCCCCGCCGAGCAGTACTTC
CASSRDRIPAEQYF
>TRBV7-9|.|.|TRBJ1-1
TGTGCCAGCAGCTTAGAGAACACTGAAGCTTTCTTT
CASSLENTEAFF
>TRBV19|.|.|TRBJ1-4
TGTGCCAGTAGCCGCGGGGGACAACCTAATGAAAAACTGTTTTTT
CASSRGGQPNEKLFF
>TRBV7-2|.|.|TRBJ1-1
TGTGCCAGCAGCTCCTTGGACAGGAACACTGAAGCTTTCTTT
CASSSLDRNTEAFF
>TRBV2|.|.|TRBJ2-1
TGTGCCAGCAGACGGGCCGGCGGATCCTACAATGAGCAGTTCTTC
CASRRAGGSYNEQFF
>TRBV6-5|.|.|TRBJ1-1
TGTGCCAGCAGTTACGACTTGAACACTGAAGCTTTCTTT
CASSYDLNTEAFF
>TRBV19|.|.|TRBJ1-5
TGTGCCAGTAGTATAGACCCAGGGGAAAAATGGCAGCCCCAGCATTTT
CASSIDPGEKWQPQHF
>TRBV6-1|.|.|TRBJ2-7
TGTGCCAGCAGTGAAAACGGGGGCCTATTCTACGAGCAGTACTTC
CASSENGGLFYEQYF
>TRBV5-1|.|TRBD2|TRBJ2-1
TGCGCCAGCAGCTTGTCCTCCGGGAGGGTCAATGAGCAGTTCTTC
CASSLSSGRVNEQFF
>TRBV28|.|.|TRBJ1-6
TGTGCCAGCAGTTTCGGCAGGGATAATTCACCCCTCCACTTT
CASSFGRDNSPLHF
>TRBV1|.|.|TRBJ2-3
TGCACCAGCAGCCCAAGGCGGGTACACCAAGGAGATACGCAGTATTTT
CTSSPRRVHQGDTQYF
>TRBV29-1|.|.|TRBJ1-2
TGCAGCGTTGAGGTCTCGGGTGCCTATGGCTACACCTTC
CSVEVSGAYGYTF
>TRBV3-1/TRBV3-2|.|TRBD1|TRBJ2-7
TGTGCCAGCAGCCAAGATTATCCAGGGGGACCCTACGAGCAGTACTTC
CASSQDYPGGPYEQYF
>TRBV4-3|.|TRBD1|TRBJ2-2
TGCGCCAGCAGCCGGGACAGGTCCGGGGAGCTGTTTTTT
CASSRDRSGELFF
>TRBV6-4|.|TRBD2|TRBJ2-2
TGTGCCAGCAGTGACTCGAGAAGCGGGGGGTTCACCGGGGAGCTGTTTTTT
CASSDSRSGGFTGELFF
>TRBV7-9|.|TRBD2|TRBJ2-3
TGTGCCTCCCTTAGCGGGGGGACAGATACGCAGTATTTT
CASLSGGTDTQYF
>TRBV19|.|TRBD1|TRBJ1-6
TGTGCCAGTGCGAGGACAGGTTTTAATTCACCCCTCCACTTT
CASARTGFNSPLHF
>TRBV12-3/TRBV12-4|.|TRBD2|TRBJ2-1
TGTGCCAGCAGTTTCTGGGGGGGCAATGAGCAGTTCTTC
CASSFWGGNEQFF
>TRBV10-1|.|.|TRBJ2-7
TGCGCCAGCAGTCCATTCACAGGGACCGGACCCTACGAGCAGTACTTC
CASSPFTGTGPYEQYF
>TRBV30|.|.|TRBJ1-4
TGTGCCTGGAGTGTCGGACCGGGACACCTTTCCCATAGAAATGAAAAACTGTTTTTT
CAWSVGPGHLSHRNEKLFF
>TRBV9|.|.|TRBJ1-1
TGTGCCAGCAGCGCCGGACAACTCACTGAAGCTTTCTTT
CASSAGQLTEAFF
>TRBV10-3|once|TRBD1|TRBJ2-7
TGTGCCATCAGCTGGACAGGGGGCGCGGGGGACGAGCAGTACTTC
CAISWTGGAGDEQYF
>TRBV6-5|.|TRBD1|TRBJ1-2
TGTGCCAGCAGTTACAGCCGGGACAGGGTAGACTATGGCTACACCTTC
CASSYSRDRVDYGYTF
>TRBV19|.|.|TRBJ1-2
TGTGCCAGTAGTATGATAAGGAGCCGGGGGGCGGTCAGCGGCTACACCTTC
CASSMIRSRGAVSGYTF
>TRBV5-6|.|.|TRBJ1-3
TGTGCCAGCAGCTTGCAGGCTTCTGGAAACACCATATATTTT
CASSLQASGNTIYF
>TRBV7-2|.|.|TRBJ1-2
TGTGCCAGCAGCTTAGGTCAGAATGACTATGGCTACACCTTC
CASSLGQNDYGYTF
>TRBV6-2/TRBV6-3|.|.|TRBJ1-5
TGTGCCAGCAGTCGGGGCAGTTCCAATCAGCCCCAGCATTTT
CASSRGSSNQPQHF
>TRBV7-2|.|.|TRBJ1-5
TGTGCCAGCAGCCCAGATGGTGGCAATCAGCCCCAGCATTTT
CASSPDGGNQPQHF
>TRBV18|few|TRBD1|TRBJ1-6
TGTGCCAGCTCGCCGGGACAGGGGGCGACAAATTCACCCCTCCACTTT
CASSPGQGATNSPLHF
>TRBV29-1|few|.|TRBJ1-2
TGCAGCGTTGGCGAGTCACTAATCCGCTATGGCTACACCTTC
CSVGESLIRYGYTF
>TRBV18|.|.|TRBJ1-1
TGTGCCAGCTCACCAGGAAATCTGGGAGCTTTCTTT
CASSPGNLGAFF